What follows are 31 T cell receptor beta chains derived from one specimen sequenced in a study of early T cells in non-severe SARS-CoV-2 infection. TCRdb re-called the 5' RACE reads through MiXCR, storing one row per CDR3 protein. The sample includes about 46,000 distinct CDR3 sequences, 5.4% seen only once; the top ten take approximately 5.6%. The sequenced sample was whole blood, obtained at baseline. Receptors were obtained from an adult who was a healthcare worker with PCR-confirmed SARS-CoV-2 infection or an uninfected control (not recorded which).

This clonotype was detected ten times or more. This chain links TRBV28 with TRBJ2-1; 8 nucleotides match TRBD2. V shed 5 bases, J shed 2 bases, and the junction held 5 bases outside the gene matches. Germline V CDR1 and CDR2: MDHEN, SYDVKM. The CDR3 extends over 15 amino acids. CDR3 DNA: TGTGCCAGCAGTACAAGCGGGAGCGCCTACAATGAGCAGTTCTTC. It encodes CASSTSGSAYNEQFF. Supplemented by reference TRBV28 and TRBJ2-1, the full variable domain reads DVKVTQSSRYLVKRTGEKVFLECVQDMDHENMFWYRQDPGLGLRLIYFSYDVKMKEKGDIPEGYSVSREKKERFSLILESASTNQTSMYLCASSTSGSAYNEQFFGPGTRLTVL.

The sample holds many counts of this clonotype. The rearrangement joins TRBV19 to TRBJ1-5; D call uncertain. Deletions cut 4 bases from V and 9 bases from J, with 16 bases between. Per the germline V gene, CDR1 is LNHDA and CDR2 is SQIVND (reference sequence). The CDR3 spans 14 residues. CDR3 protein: CASSTPSSRGPQHF. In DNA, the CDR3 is TGTGCCAGTAGTACCCCCTCTTCTCGGGGGCCCCAGCATTTT.

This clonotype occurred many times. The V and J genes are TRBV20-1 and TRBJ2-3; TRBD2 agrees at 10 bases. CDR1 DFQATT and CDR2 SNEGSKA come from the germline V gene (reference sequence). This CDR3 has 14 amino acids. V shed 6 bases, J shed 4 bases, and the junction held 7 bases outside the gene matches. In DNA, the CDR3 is TGCAGTGCCCCGAGGAGCGGGAGGGCAGATACGCAGTATTTT. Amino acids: CSAPRSGRADTQYF.

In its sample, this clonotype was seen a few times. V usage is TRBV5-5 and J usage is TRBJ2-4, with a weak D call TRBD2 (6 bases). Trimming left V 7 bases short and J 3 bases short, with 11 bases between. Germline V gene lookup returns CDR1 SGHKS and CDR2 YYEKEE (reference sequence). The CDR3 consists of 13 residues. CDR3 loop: CASAGSGKNIQYF. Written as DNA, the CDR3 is TGTGCCAGCGCGGGGTCCGGCAAAAACATTCAGTACTTC.

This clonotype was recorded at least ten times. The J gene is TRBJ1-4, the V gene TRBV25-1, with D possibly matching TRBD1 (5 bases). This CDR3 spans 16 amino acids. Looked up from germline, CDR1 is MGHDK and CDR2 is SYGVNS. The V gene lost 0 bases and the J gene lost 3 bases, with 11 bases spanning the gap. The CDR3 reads CASSEYGGGANEKLFF. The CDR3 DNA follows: TGTGCCAGCAGTGAATATGGTGGAGGGGCTAATGAAAAACTGTTTTTT.

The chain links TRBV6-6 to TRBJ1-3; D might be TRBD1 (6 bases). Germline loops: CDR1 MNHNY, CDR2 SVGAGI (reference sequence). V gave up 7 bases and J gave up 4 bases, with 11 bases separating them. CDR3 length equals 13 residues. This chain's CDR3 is CASIKGTGNTIYF. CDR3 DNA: TGTGCCAGCATCAAAGGGACAGGAAACACCATATATTTT.

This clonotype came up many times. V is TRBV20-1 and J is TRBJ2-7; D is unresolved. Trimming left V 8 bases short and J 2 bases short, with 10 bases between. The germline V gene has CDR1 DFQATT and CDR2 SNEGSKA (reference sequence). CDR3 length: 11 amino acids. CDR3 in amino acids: CSTEQAYEQYF. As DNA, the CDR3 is TGCAGTACTGAGCAGGCCTACGAGCAGTACTTC.

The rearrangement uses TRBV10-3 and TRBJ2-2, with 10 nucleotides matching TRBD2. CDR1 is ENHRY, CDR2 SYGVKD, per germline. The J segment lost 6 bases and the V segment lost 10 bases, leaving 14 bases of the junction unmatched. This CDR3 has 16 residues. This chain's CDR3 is CATRTLAGAGAGELFF. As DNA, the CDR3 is TGTGCCACCAGGACGCTAGCGGGAGCAGGCGCCGGGGAGCTGTTTTTT.

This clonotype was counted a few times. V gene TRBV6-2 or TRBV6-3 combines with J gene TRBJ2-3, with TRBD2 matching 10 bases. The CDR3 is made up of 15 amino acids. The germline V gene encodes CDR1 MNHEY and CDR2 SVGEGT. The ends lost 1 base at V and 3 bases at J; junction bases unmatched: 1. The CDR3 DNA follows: TGTGCCAGCAGTTACTTACTAGCGGGAACAGATACGCAGTATTTT. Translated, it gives CASSYLLAGTDTQYF.

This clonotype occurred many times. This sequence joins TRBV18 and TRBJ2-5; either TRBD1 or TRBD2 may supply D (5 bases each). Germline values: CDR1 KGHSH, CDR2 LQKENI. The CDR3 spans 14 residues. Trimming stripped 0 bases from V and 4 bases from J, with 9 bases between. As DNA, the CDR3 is TGTGCCAGCTCACCACCGGGGGTCGCAGAGACCCAGTACTTC. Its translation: CASSPPGVAETQYF.

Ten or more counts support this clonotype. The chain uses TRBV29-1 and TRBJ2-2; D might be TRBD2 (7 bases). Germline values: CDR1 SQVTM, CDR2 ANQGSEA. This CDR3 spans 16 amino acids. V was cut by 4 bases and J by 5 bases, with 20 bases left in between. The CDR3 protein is CSVALAPPRGTGELFF. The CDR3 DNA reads TGCAGCGTTGCACTAGCGCCACCGAGGGGGACCGGGGAGCTGTTTTTT.

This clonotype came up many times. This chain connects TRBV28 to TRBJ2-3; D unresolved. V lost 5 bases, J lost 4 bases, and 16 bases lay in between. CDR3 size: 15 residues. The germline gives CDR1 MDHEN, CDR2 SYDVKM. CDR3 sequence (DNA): TGTGCCAGCAGTCCCCCAGGTTTCAGCGCAGATACGCAGTATTTT. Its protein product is CASSPPGFSADTQYF.

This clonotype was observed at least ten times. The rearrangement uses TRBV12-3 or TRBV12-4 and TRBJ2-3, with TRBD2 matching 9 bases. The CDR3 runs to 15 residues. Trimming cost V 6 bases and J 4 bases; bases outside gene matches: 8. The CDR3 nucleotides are TGTGCCAGCAGGTCTAGCGGGACTAACCCAGATACGCAGTATTTT. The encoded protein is CASRSSGTNPDTQYF.

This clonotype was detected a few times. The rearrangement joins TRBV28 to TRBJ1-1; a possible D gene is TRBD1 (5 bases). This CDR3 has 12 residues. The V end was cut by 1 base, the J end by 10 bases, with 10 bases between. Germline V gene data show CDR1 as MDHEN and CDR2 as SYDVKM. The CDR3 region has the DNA TGTGCCAGCAGTTTATTTCCAGGGACAGCTTTCTTT. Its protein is CASSLFPGTAFF.

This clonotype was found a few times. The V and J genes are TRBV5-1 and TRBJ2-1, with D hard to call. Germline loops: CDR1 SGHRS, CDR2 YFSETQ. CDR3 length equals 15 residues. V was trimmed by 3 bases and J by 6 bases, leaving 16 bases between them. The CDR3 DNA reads TGCGCCAGCAGCTCCGGACCCGAGACGACCAATGAGCAGTTCTTC. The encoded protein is CASSSGPETTNEQFF.

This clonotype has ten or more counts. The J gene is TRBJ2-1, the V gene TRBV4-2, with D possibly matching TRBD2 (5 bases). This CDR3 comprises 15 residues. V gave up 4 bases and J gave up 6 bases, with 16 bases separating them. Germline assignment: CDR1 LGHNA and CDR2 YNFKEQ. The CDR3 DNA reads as TGTGCCAGCAGCCCTTCTGCCGGAGGTACCAATGAGCAGTTCTTC. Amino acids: CASSPSAGGTNEQFF.

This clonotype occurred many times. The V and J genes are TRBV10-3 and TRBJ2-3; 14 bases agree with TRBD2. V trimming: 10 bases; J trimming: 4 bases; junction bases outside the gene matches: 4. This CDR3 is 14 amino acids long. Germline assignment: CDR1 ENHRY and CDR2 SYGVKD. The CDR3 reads CATGLAGVADTQYF. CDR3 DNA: TGTGCCACGGGACTAGCGGGAGTGGCAGATACGCAGTATTTT.

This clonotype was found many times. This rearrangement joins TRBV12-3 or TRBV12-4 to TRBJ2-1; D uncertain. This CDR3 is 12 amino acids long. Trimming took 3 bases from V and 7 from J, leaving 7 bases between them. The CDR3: CASSFAMNEQFF. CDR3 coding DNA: TGTGCCAGCAGTTTCGCTATGAATGAGCAGTTCTTC.

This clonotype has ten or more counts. CDR3 sequence (DNA): TGTGCCACCAGCCCCAGTGCAGTGCCAGGCCCCAACGGTCAAAGAGAAAAACTGTTTTTT. This encodes CATSPSAVPGPNGQREKLFF. The chain joins TRBV15 to TRBJ1-4; D is uncertain. With 5 bases removed from V and 8 bases from J, the gap between germline ends came to 33 bases. This CDR3 region has 20 residues. CDR1 and CDR2 from the germline V gene are LNHNV and YYDKDF (reference sequence).

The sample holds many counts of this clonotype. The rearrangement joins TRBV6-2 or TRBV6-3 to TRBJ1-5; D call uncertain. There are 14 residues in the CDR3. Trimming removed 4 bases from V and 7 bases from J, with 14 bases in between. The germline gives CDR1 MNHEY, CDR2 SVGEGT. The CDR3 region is CASSSRATDQPQHF. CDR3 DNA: TGTGCCAGCAGTTCCCGGGCGACCGACCAGCCCCAGCATTTT.

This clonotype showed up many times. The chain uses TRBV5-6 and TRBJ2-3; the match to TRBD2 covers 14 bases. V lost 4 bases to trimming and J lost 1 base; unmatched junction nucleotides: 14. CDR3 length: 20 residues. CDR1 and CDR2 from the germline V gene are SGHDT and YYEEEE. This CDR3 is CASSKPGLAGALFGTDTQYF. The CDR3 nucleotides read TGTGCCAGCAGCAAACCGGGACTAGCGGGAGCCCTTTTCGGCACAGATACGCAGTATTTT.

The CDR3 sequence: CASSPGTQAQETQYF. In nucleotides, the CDR3 is TGTGCCAGTAGTCCGGGAACTCAGGCACAAGAGACCCAGTACTTC. J is TRBJ2-5 and V is TRBV19; TRBD2 might be the D (5 bases). V was shortened by 5 bases and J by 2 bases, with 15 bases between the two germline ends. CDR1 is LNHDA and CDR2 is SQIVND in the germline V gene (reference sequence). This CDR3 is 15 amino acids long.

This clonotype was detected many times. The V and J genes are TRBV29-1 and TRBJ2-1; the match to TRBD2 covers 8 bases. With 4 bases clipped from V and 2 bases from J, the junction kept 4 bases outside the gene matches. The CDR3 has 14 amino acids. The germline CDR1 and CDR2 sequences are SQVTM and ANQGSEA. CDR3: CSVVAGGAYNEQFF. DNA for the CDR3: TGCAGCGTTGTGGCGGGAGGAGCCTACAATGAGCAGTTCTTC.

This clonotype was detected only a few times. CDR3 region: CASSPPWGAGATDTQYF. Written as DNA, the CDR3 is TGTGCCAGCAGTCCACCGTGGGGAGCGGGAGCCACAGATACGCAGTATTTT. The chain uses TRBV6-2 or TRBV6-3 and TRBJ2-3; 8 bases are shared with TRBD2. J lost 2 bases, V lost 5 bases, and 12 bases had no gene match. Germline V CDR1 and CDR2: MNHEY, SVGEGT. CDR3 length: 17 residues.

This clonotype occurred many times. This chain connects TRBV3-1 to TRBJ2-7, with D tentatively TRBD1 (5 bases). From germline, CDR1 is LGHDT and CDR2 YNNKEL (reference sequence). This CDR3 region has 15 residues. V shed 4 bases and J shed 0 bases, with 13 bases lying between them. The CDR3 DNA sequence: TGTGCCAGCAGCCTTACAGGCTTTAGCTCCTACGAGCAGTACTTC. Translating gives CASSLTGFSSYEQYF.

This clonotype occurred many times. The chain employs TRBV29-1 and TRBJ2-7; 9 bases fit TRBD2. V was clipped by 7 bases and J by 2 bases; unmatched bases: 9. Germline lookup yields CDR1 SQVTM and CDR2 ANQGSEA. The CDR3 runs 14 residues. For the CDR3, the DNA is TGCAGCGCCCGGGCGGGACTAGCAACCTACGAGCAGTACTTC. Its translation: CSARAGLATYEQYF.

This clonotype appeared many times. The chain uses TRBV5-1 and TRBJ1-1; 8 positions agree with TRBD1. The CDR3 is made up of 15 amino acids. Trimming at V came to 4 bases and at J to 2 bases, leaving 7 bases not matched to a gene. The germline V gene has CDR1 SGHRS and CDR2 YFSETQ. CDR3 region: CASSLQGEHNTEAFF. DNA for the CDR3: TGCGCCAGCAGCCTACAGGGGGAACATAACACTGAAGCTTTCTTT.

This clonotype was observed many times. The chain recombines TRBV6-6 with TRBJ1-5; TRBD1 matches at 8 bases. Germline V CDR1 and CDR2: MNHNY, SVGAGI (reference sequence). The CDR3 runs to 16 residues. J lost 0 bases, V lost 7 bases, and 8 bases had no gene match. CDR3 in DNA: TGTGCCAGCACCTGGACAGGGCGTGGTAGCAATCAGCCCCAGCATTTT. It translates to CASTWTGRGSNQPQHF.

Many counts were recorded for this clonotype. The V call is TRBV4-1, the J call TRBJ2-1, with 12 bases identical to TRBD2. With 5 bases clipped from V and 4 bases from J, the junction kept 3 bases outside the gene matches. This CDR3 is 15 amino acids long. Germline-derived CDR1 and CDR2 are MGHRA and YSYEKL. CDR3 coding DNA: TGCGCCAGCAGCATTCTAGCGGGAGGGTACAATGAGCAGTTCTTC. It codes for CASSILAGGYNEQFF.

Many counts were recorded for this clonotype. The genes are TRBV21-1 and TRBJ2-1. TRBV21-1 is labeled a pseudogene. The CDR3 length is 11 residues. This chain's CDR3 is CACPLVDEQFF. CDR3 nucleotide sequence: TGTGCCTGCCCGTTGGTGGATGAGCAGTTCTTC.

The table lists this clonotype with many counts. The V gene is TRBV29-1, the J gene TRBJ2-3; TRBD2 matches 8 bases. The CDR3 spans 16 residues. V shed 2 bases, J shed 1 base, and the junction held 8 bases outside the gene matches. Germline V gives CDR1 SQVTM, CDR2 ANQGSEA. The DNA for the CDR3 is TGCAGCGTTGAAAAGGCGGGGGGCAGGCGCACAGATACGCAGTATTTT. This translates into CSVEKAGGRRTDTQYF.